This entry concerns a single T cell receptor (beta chain). As yet, its antigen is unknown. This CDR3 has 15 amino acids. Germline lookup yields CDR1 SGHNT and CDR2 YYREEE (reference sequence). V shed 2 bases and J shed 2 bases, with 11 bases lying between them. The data derive from a study of OX40 agonist ivuxolimab in advanced cancers. Across the whole study: The patients' treatment was ivuxolimab, an agonistic anti-OX40 (CD134) antibody. The group had a mean age of around 64 years, ranged from about 23 to 85, and was 80% to 85% male. Partial responses occurred in three patients (one hepatocellular carcinoma, two cutaneous melanoma). Findings and caveats of the study: Clonal expansion by week 6 occurred in CD4+ and CD8+ blood T cells (at 0.1 to 3.0 mg/kg).

Here immunoSEQ multiplex PCR was the method, and the copy in TCRdb shows in-frame clones only, minus some. The table shows around 35,000 clones, with 78% occurring only once. The rearrangement joins TRBV5-4 to TRBJ2-1; D is unclear. The source material was CD4+ or CD8+ T cells sorted from blood, sampled in a trial of the OX40 agonist ivuxolimab. The receptor was isolated from an adult with an advanced solid tumor such as melanoma, head and neck, liver or kidney cancer. The CDR3, as DNA: TGTGCCAGCAGCTTAATGGCTGGAGCCTACAATGAGCAGTTCTTC. Amino acid sequence: CASSLMAGAYNEQFF.